In this sample, the clone carrying this TCR beta chain turned up a few times. The PCR employed 60 Vbeta primers together with 13 Jbeta primers. Libraries were prepared by immunoSEQ multiplex PCR; TCRdb keeps only in-frame clonotypes and omits some of them. The sample records under 130,000 clones, less than 80% being singletons. The data stem from a study of cytomegalovirus exposure and HLA in healthy donors. The length of the CDR3 is 15 residues. V lost 5 bases to trimming and J lost 4 bases; unmatched junction nucleotides: 7. Germline V gives CDR1 SGHAT, CDR2 FQNNGV. The sequence was collected from a man in his thirties or forties in good health and CMV-seropositive. Sequencing was done on a sample of PBMCs. V usage is TRBV11-2 and J usage is TRBJ2-2, with TRBD1 matching over 7 bases. The CDR3 coding sequence is TGTGCCAGCAGCGTACAGGGGTCGGGCACCGGGGAGCTGTTTTTT. Translating it yields CASSVQGSGTGELFF.